This T cell receptor (beta chain) is drawn from a study of OX40 agonist ivuxolimab in advanced cancers. Study-level information: In this trial design, patients received ivuxolimab intravenously at 0.01 to 10 mg/kg every 2 weeks. The mean age was 60 years, ranging from about 20 to 79, with 82.7% of participants male.

Study conclusions and caveats: At doses 0.1 to 3.0 mg/kg, CD4+ and CD8+ clones expanded.

As for this clone: The antigen remains unidentified.

The germline V gene encodes CDR1 MNHEY and CDR2 SMNVEV (reference sequence). V gave up 6 bases and J gave up 6 bases, with 11 bases separating them. This CDR3 contains 13 residues. The data were produced by immunoSEQ multiplex PCR, yet TCRdb's version contains in-frame clones alone and is incomplete. The repertoire consists of about 5,100 clones, with about three fifths occurring once and the leading ten covering roughly 50%. This TCR derives from an adult with an advanced solid tumor such as melanoma, head and neck, liver or kidney cancer. The chain couples TRBV27 to TRBJ2-2, with D possibly TRBD2 on 5 matching bases. The input for sequencing was CD4+ or CD8+ T cells sorted from blood, taken in a trial of the OX40 agonist ivuxolimab. The CDR3 protein is CASRLIGAGELFF. The CDR3 bases are TGTGCCAGCAGATTAATCGGGGCCGGGGAGCTGTTTTTT.